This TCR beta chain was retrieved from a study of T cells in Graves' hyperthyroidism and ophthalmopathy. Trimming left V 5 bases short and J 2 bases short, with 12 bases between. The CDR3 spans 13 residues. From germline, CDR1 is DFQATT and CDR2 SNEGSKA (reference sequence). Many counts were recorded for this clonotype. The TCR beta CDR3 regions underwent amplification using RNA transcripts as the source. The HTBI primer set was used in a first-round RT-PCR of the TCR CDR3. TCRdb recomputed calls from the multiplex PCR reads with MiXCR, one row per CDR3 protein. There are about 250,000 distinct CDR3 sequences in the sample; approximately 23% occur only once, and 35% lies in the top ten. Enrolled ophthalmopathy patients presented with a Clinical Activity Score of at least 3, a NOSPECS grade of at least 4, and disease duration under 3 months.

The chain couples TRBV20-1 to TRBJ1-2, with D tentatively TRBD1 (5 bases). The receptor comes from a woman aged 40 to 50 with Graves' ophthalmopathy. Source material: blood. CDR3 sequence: CSAGHSINYGYTF. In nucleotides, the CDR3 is TGCAGTGCTGGACACTCCATAAACTATGGCTACACCTTC.